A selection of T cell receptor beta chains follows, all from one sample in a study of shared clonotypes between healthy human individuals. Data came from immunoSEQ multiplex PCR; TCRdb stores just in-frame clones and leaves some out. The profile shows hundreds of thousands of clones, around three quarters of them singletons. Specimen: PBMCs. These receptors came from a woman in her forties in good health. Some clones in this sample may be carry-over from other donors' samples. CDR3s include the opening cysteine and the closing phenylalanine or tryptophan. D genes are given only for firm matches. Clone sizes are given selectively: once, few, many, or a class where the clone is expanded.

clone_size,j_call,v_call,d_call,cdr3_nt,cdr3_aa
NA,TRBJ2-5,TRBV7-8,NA,TGTGCCAGCAGCTTAGCGATCGAGACCCAGTACTTC,CASSLAIETQYF
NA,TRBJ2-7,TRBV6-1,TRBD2,TGTGCCAGCAGTGAACTGGGACTAAGGGGCGAGCAGTACTTC,CASSELGLRGEQYF
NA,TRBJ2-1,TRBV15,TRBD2,TGTGCCACCAGCAGACAAACGGGAGGCTACAATGAGCAGTTCTTC,CATSRQTGGYNEQFF
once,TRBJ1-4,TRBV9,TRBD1,TGTGCCAGCAGCAGGGGGACAGTGGGGTTAAATGAAAAACTGTTTTTT,CASSRGTVGLNEKLFF
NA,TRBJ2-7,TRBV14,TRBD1,TGTGCCAGCAGCCACTCCGGACAGGGGGCGGTGTACGAGCAGTACTTC,CASSHSGQGAVYEQYF
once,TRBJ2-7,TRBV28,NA,TGTGCCAGCAGTTTGTGGACAGACAAATACGAGCAGTACTTC,CASSLWTDKYEQYF
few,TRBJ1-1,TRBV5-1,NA,TGCGCCAGCTGGCTTGGGGCAGGGACCACTGAAGCTTTCTTT,CASWLGAGTTEAFF
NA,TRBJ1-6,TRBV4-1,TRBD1,TGCGCCAGCAGCCAAATACCGGGACAGGGAGGTTCACCCCTCCACTTT,CASSQIPGQGGSPLHF
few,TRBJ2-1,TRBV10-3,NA,TGTGCCATCAGTGAGTCCATCCAAGAGACCTCCTACAATGAGCAGTTCTTC,CAISESIQETSYNEQFF
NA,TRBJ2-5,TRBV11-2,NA,TGTGCCAGCAGCTTTGCAGGGGAAGAGACCCAGTACTTC,CASSFAGEETQYF
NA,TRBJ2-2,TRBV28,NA,TGTGCCAGCACGAGAACTAGCTTCGGCACCGGGGAGCTGTTTTTT,CASTRTSFGTGELFF
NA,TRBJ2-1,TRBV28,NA,TGTGCCAGCAGTCCCCGGTTTGTTCTAGCCAACAGTGAGCAGTTCTTC,CASSPRFVLANSEQFF
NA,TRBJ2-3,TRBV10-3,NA,TGTGCCATCAGAACCGACACAACTAGCACAGATACGCAGTATTTT,CAIRTDTTSTDTQYF
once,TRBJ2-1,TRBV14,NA,TGTGCCAGCAGCCCAGGTGGAGGGGCTACTGAGCAGTTCTTC,CASSPGGGATEQFF
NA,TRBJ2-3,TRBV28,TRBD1,TGTGCCAGCAGTCCGACAGGGGCAGATACGCAGTATTTT,CASSPTGADTQYF
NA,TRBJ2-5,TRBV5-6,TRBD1,TGTGCCAGCAGCCAGGGACAGATCCAAGAGACCCAGTACTTC,CASSQGQIQETQYF
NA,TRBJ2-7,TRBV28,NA,TGTGCCAGCAGTTTATTAGGGGCCGAGCAGTACTTC,CASSLLGAEQYF
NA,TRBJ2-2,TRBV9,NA,TGTGCCAGCAGCGTCGGGGGAGGCACCGGGGAGCTGTTTTTT,CASSVGGGTGELFF
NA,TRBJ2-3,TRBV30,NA,TGTGCCTGCACAGGAGGGGCAGATACGCAGTATTTT,CACTGGADTQYF
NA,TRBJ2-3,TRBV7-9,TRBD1,TGTGCCAGCAGCGCTATTTCAGGACAGGGGTCAGATACGCAGTATTTT,CASSAISGQGSDTQYF
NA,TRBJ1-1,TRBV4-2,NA,TGTGCCAGCAGCCCCCGAAGTGCCTTGAACACTGAAGCTTTCTTT,CASSPRSALNTEAFF
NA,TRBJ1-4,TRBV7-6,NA,TGTGCCAGCAGCCAAACAGGGACCCGAAATGAAAAACTGTTTTTT,CASSQTGTRNEKLFF
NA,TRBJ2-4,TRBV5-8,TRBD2,TGTGCCAGCAGCTTGGGGACAGCGGGAGGGCCTTATAACATTCAGTACTTC,CASSLGTAGGPYNIQYF
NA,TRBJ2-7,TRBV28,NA,TGTGCCAGCAGTTTGGGGCCCTCAATCTACGAGCAGTACTTC,CASSLGPSIYEQYF
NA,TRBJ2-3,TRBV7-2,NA,TGTGCCAGCAGCTACACTCCGGACACTAGCACAGATACGCAGTATTTT,CASSYTPDTSTDTQYF
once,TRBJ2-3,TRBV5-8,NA,TGTGCCAGCAGCCCTAGGACGCTATCTAGCACAGATACGCAGTATTTT,CASSPRTLSSTDTQYF
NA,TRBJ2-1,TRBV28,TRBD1,TGTGCCAGCAGTTTAATTGAGACAGGGGGTCGTGGCTCCTACAATGAGCAGTTCTTC,CASSLIETGGRGSYNEQFF
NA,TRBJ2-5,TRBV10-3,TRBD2,TGTGCCATCTCAGCGGGAGGTGTGGAGACCCAGTACTTC,CAISAGGVETQYF
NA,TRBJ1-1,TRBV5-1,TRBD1,TGCGCCAGCAGCCCCAAGGGGACGGGACAGGGTAGGGGGACTGAAGCTTTCTTT,CASSPKGTGQGRGTEAFF
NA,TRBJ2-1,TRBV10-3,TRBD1,TGTGCCATCAGCCAGACAGGGTTTGACGGGTACAATGAGCAGTTCTTC,CAISQTGFDGYNEQFF
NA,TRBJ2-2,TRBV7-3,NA,TGTGCCAGCAGCCCCGGACCTGGGGAGCTGTTTTTT,CASSPGPGELFF
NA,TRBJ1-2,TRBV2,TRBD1,TGTGCCAGCAGTCCGGACAGGGGGAAGTATGGCTACACCTTC,CASSPDRGKYGYTF
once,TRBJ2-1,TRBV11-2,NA,TGTGCCAGCAGCTCCTACAGGGCCGACTACAATGAGCAGTTCTTC,CASSSYRADYNEQFF
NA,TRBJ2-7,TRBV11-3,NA,TGTGCCAGCAGCTTAGGGGCAGAGTACGAGCAGTACTTC,CASSLGAEYEQYF
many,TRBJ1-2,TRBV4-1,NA,TGCGCCAGCAGCCCTCCCCAGGGGCGCAACTATGGCTACACCTTC,CASSPPQGRNYGYTF
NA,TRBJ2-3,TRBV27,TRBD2,TGTGCCAGCAGTTTAGCGTCGCGGGAGATCAGTTCAGATACGCAGTATTTT,CASSLASREISSDTQYF
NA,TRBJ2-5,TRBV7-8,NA,TGTGCCAGCAGCTTAGGCCGGGTTCAAGAGACCCAGTACTTC,CASSLGRVQETQYF
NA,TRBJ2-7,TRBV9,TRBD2,TGTGCCAGCAAGGCAGCGGGAGGGTACGAGCAGTACTTC,CASKAAGGYEQYF
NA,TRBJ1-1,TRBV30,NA,TGTGCCTGGAGCTTTCGGGACCGTGACTTAGAAGCTTTCTTT,CAWSFRDRDLEAFF
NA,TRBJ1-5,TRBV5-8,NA,TGTGCCAGCAGCTTGGCACGGGGAACAAATCAGCCCCAGCATTTT,CASSLARGTNQPQHF
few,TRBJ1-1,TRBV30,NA,TGTGCCTGGAGTGTAGGGACGACTGAAGCTTTCTTT,CAWSVGTTEAFF